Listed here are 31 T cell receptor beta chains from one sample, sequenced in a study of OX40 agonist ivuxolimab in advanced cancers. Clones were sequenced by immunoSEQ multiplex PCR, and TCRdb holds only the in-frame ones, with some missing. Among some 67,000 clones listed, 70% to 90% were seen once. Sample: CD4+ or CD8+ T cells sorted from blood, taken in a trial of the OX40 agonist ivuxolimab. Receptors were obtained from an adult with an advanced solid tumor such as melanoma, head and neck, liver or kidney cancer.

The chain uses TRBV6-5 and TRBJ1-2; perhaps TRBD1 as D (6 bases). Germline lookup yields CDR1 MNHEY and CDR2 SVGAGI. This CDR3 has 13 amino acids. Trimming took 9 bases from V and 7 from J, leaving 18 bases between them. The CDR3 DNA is TGTGCCAGTCGGATACAGGGACGCTCTGGCTACACCTTC. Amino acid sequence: CASRIQGRSGYTF.

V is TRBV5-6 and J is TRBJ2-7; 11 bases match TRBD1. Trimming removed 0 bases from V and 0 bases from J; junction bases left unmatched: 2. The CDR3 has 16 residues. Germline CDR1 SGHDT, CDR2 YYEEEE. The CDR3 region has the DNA TGTGCCAGCAGCTTGGGAGGGACAGGGGGCTCCTACGAGCAGTACTTC. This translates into CASSLGGTGGSYEQYF.

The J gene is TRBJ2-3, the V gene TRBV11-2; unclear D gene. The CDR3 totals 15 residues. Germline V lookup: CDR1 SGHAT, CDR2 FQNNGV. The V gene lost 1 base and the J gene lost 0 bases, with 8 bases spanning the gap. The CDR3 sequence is CASSLGIGSTDTQYF. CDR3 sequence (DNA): TGTGCCAGCAGCTTAGGAATCGGTAGCACAGATACGCAGTATTTT.

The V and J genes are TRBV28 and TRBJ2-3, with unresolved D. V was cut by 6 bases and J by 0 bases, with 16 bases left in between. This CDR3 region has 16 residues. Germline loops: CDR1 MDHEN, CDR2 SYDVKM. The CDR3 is CASSPQEYSSTDTQYF. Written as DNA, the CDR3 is TGTGCCAGCAGCCCTCAGGAATACTCTAGCACAGATACGCAGTATTTT. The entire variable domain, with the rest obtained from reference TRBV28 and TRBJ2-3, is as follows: DVKVTQSSRYLVKRTGEKVFLECVQDMDHENMFWYRQDPGLGLRLIYFSYDVKMKEKGDIPEGYSVSREKKERFSLILESASTNQTSMYLCASSPQEYSSTDTQYFGPGTRLTVL.

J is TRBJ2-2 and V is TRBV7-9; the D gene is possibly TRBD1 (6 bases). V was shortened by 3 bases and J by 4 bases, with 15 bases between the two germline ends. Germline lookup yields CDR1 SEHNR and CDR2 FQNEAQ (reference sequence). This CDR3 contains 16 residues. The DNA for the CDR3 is TGTGCCAGCAGCTTTAATTCAGGGGACCCCACCGGGGAGCTGTTTTTT. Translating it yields CASSFNSGDPTGELFF.

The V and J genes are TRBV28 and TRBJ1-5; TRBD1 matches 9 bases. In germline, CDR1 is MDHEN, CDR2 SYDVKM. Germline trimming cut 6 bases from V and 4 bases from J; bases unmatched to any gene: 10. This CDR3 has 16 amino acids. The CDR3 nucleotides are TGTGCCAGCAGCCGCAGACAGGGGGTAAGGAATCAGCCCCAGCATTTT. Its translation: CASSRRQGVRNQPQHF.

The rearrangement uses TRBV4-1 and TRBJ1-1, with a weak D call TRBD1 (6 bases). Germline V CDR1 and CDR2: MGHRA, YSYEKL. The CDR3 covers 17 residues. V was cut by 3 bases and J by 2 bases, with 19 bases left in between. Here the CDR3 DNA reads TGCGCCAGCAGCCATAGCTTTGGGGGCGCGTTTAACACTGAAGCTTTCTTT. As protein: CASSHSFGGAFNTEAFF.

The DNA of the CDR3 is TGTGCCAGCAGAACAGGCTTGAACACTGAAGCTTTCTTT. It encodes CASRTGLNTEAFF. This chain joins TRBV6-1 and TRBJ1-1; D is perhaps TRBD1 (5 bases). CDR1 and CDR2 from the germline V gene are MNHNS and SASEGT. V lost 6 bases and J 0 bases, leaving 8 bases between the germline ends. The CDR3 is made up of 13 amino acids.

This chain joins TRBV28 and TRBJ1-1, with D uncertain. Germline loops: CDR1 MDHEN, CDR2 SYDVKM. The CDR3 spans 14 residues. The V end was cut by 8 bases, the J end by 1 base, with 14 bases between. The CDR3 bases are TGTGCCAGCTACACCCCCGGTTCGAACACTGAAGCTTTCTTT. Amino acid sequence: CASYTPGSNTEAFF.

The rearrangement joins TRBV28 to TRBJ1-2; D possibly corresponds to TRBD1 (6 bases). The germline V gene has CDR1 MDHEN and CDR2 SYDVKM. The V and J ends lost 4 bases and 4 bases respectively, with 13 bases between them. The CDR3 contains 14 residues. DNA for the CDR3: TGTGCCAGCAGTTCCCCGGACAGCTTCTATGGCTACACCTTC. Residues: CASSSPDSFYGYTF.

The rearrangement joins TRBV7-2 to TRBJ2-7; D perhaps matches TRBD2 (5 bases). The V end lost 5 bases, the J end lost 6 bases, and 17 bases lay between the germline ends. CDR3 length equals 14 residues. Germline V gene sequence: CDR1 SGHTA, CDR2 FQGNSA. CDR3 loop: CASSVGLGSGEQYF. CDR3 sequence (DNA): TGTGCCAGCAGCGTCGGGTTAGGGAGCGGCGAGCAGTACTTC.

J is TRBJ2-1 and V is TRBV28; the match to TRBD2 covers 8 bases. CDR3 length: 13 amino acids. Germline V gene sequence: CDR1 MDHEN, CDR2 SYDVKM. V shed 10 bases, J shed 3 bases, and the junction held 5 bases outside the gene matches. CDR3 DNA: TGTGCCACCACGACTAGCGTCTACAATGAGCAGTTCTTC. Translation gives CATTTSVYNEQFF.

CDR3 residues: CASSLETNTAQFF. For the CDR3, the DNA is TGCGCCAGCAGCTTGGAGACCAACACTGCTCAGTTCTTC. V is TRBV5-1 and J is TRBJ2-1; no clear D gene. The CDR3 covers 13 residues. CDR1 SGHRS and CDR2 YFSETQ come from the germline V gene. The V and J ends lost 0 bases and 13 bases respectively, with 14 bases between them.

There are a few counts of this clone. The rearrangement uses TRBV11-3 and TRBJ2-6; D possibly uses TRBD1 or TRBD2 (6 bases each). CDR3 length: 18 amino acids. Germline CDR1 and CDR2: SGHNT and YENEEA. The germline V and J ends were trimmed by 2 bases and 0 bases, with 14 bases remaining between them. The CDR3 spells CASSLTWGARSGANVLTF. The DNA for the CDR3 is TGTGCCAGCAGCTTAACGTGGGGGGCCCGCTCTGGGGCCAACGTCCTGACTTTC.

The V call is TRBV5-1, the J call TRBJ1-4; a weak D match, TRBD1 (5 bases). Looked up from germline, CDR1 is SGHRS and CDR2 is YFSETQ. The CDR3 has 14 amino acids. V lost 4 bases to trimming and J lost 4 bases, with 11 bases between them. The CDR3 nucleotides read TGCGCCAGCAGCACAGGCCCTGATAATGAAAAACTGTTTTTT. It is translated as CASSTGPDNEKLFF.

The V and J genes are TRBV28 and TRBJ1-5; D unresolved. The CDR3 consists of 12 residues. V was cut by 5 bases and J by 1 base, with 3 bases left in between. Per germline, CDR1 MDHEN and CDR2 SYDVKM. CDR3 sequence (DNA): TGTGCCAGCAGTAGGAGCAATCAGCCCCAGCATTTT. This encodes CASSRSNQPQHF. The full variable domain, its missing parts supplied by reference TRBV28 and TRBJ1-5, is DVKVTQSSRYLVKRTGEKVFLECVQDMDHENMFWYRQDPGLGLRLIYFSYDVKMKEKGDIPEGYSVSREKKERFSLILESASTNQTSMYLCASSRSNQPQHFGDGTRLSIL.

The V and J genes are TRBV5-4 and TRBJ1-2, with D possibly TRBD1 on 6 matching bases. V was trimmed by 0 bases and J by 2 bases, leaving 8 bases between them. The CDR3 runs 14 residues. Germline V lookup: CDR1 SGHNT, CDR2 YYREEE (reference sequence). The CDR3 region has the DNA TGTGCCAGCAGCTTGGGGGGGGGCAACTATGGCTACACCTTC. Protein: CASSLGGGNYGYTF.

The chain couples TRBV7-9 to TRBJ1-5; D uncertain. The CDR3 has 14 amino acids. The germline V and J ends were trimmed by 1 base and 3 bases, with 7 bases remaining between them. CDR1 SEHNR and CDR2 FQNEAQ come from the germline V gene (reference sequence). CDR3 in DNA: TGTGCCAGCAGCTTAGACGTTGACAATCAGCCCCAGCATTTT. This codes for CASSLDVDNQPQHF.

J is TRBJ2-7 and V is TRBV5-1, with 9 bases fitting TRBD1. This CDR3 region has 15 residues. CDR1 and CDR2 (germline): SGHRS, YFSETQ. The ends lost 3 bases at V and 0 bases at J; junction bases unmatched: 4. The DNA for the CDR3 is TGCGCCAGCAGCTCAGCGACAGGGGGCTCCTACGAGCAGTACTTC. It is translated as CASSSATGGSYEQYF.

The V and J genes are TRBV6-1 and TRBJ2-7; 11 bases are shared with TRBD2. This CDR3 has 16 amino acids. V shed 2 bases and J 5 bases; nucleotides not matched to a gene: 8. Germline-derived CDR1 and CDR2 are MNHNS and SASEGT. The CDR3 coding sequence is TGTGCCAGCAGTGAATACCATAGCGGGAGGGGCCACGAGCAGTACTTC. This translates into CASSEYHSGRGHEQYF.

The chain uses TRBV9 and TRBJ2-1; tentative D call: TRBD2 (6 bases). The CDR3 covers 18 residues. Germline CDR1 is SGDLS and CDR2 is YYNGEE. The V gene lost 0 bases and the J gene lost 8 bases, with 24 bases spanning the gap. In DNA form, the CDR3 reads TGTGCCAGCAGCGTAGCTCCAAGGGACTTAACAAGCCGCGATGAGCAGTTCTTC. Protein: CASSVAPRDLTSRDEQFF.

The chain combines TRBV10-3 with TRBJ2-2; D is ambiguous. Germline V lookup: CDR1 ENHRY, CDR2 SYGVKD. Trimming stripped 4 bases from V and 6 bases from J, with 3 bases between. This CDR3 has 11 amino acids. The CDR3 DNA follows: TGTGCCATCAGTGGCCCCGGGGAGCTGTTTTTT. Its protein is CAISGPGELFF.

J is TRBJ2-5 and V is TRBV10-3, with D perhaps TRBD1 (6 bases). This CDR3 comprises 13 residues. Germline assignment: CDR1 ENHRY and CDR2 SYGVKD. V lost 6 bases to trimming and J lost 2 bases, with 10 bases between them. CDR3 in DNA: TGTGCCATCAGGGGGACAAATCAAGAGACCCAGTACTTC. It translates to CAIRGTNQETQYF.

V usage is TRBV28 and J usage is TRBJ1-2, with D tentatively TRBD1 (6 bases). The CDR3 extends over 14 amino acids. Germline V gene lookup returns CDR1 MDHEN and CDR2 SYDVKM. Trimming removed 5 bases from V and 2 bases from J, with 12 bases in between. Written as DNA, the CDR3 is TGTGCCAGCAGTACCCAGACAGGCAACTATGGCTACACCTTC. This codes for CASSTQTGNYGYTF.

CDR3 DNA: TGTGCCAGCAGCTTGGACCAGGTCTACGAGCAGTACTTC. Translating gives CASSLDQVYEQYF. V gene TRBV11-2 combines with J gene TRBJ2-7; D unclear. Between the trimmed V and J ends, which lost 3 bases and 3 bases, there was a span of 9 bases. The CDR3 sequence is 13 residues long. Germline V gene lookup returns CDR1 SGHAT and CDR2 FQNNGV.

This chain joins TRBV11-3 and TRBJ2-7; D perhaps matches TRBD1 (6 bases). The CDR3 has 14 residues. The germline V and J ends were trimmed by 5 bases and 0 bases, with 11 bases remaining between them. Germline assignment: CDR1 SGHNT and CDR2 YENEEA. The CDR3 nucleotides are TGTGCCAGCAGCCCTACAGGGCCCTCCTACGAGCAGTACTTC. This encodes CASSPTGPSYEQYF.

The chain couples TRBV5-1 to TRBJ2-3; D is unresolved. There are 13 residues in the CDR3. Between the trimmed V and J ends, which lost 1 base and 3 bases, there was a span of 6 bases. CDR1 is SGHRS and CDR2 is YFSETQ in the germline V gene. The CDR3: CASSLLGTDTQYF. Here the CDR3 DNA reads TGCGCCAGCAGCTTGCTGGGTACAGATACGCAGTATTTT.

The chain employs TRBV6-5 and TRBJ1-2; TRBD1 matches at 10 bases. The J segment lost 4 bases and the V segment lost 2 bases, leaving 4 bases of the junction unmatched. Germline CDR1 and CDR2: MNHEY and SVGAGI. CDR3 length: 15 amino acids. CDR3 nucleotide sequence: TGTGCCAGCAGTTACCGGGGACAGGGGATCTATGGCTACACCTTC. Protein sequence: CASSYRGQGIYGYTF.

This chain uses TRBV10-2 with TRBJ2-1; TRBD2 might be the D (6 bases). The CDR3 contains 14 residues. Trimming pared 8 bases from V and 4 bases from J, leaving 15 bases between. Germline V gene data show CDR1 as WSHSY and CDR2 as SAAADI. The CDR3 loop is CASLGSGTYNEQFF. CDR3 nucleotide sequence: TGCGCCAGCTTGGGTAGCGGTACATACAATGAGCAGTTCTTC.

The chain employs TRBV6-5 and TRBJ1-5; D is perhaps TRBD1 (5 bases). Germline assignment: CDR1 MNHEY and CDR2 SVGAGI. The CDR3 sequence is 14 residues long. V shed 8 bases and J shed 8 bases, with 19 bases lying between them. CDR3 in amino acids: CASRPADNFEPQHF. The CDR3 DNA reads TGTGCCAGCCGCCCTGCGGACAACTTCGAGCCCCAGCATTTT.

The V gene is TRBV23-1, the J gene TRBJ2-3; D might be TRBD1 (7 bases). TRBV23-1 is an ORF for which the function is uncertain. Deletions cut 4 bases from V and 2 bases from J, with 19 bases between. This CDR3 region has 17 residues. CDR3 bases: TGCGCCAGCAGTCCGAGGGGGCGCGGGAACGACACAGATACGCAGTATTTT. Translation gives CASSPRGRGNDTDTQYF.